This T cell receptor (beta chain) was profiled in a study of blood T cell repertoires in COVID-19. In the study overall: T cells, B-cell-depleted T cells, or PBMCs provided the cDNA or gDNA that served as material.

This CDR3 spans 16 amino acids. Germline CDR1 reads SGHRS; CDR2 reads YFSETQ. Trimming removed 4 bases from V and 2 bases from J; junction bases left unmatched: 12. Methods used by the authors: The authors estimated nucleated cell counts from reference gene primer amplification. Here immunoSEQ multiplex PCR was the method, and the copy in TCRdb shows in-frame clones only, minus some. That table is the source of V, J and clone size, and D and trimming were worked out from the DNA. The sample lists about 130,000 clones, around nine tenths occurring once. A Seattle source enrolled patients during active infection and followed them longitudinally.

The sequenced material came from peripheral blood. The chain carries TRBV5-1 and TRBJ2-7; 7 bases agree with TRBD1. This TCR derives from a woman in her sixties or seventies with COVID-19, enrolled during active disease. CDR3 residues: CASSPPTGTATYEQYF. In DNA form, the CDR3 reads TGCGCCAGCAGCCCCCCGACAGGGACGGCTACCTACGAGCAGTACTTC. The full variable domain, rest sourced from reference TRBV5-1 and TRBJ2-7, is KAGVTQTPRYLIKTRGQQVTLSCSPISGHRSVSWYQQTPGQGLQFLFEYFSETQRNKGNFPGRFSGRQFSNSRSEMNVSTLELGDSALYLCASSPPTGTATYEQYFGPGTRLTVT.